Below, one T cell receptor (beta chain) is given with its context. In the original processing: Scientists estimated how many nucleated cells there were by amplifying reference gene primers. This table comes from immunoSEQ multiplex PCR, and its TCRdb copy is limited to in-frame clones, with some not included. V and J calls and clone size come straight from that table; D and trimming were deduced from the DNA. The sample records approximately 98,000 clones, 71% being singletons. CDR1 and CDR2 (germline): WNHNN, SYGVQD (reference sequence). This CDR3 is built from 14 residues. The V end was cut by 3 bases, the J end by 0 bases, with 7 bases between. This entry is derived from a study of blood T cell repertoires in COVID-19. On the study more broadly: Material from acute and convalescent COVID-19 was sourced from the United States, Italy and Spain. T cells, B-cell-depleted T cells, or PBMCs supplied cDNA or gDNA.

The chain uses TRBV10-1 and TRBJ2-3; no definite D call. Sequencing was carried out using peripheral blood. The receptor was isolated from a woman between 40 and 55 years old with acute or convalescent COVID-19. The CDR3 DNA is TGCGCCAGCAGTGACGGCGGAAGCACAGATACGCAGTATTTT. Protein sequence: CASSDGGSTDTQYF.